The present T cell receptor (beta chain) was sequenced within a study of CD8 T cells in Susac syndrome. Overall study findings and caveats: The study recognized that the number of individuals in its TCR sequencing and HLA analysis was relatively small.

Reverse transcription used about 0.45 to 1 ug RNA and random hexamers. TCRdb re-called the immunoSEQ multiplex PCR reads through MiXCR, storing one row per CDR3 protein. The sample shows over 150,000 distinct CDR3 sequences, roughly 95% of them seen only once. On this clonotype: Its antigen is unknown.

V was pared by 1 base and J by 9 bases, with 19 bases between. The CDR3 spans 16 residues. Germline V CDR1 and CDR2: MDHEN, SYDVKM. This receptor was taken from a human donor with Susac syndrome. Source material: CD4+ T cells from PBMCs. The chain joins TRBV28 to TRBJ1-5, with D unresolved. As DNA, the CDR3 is TGTGCCAGCAGTTTATTCCCCCGGCTTGCGGCTCGGCCCCAGCATTTT. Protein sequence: CASSLFPRLAARPQHF.